The TCR beta chain under discussion was sequenced for a study of identical twins. TCRdb ran MiXCR on the 5' RACE reads and lists one entry per CDR3 protein. Found here are some 230,000 distinct CDR3 sequences, 6.5% of them singletons; the top ten hold 14% to 15%. Trimming removed 2 bases at V and 5 bases at J, with 15 bases between. The length of the CDR3 is 16 residues. CDR1 and CDR2 (germline): SEHNR, FQNEAQ (reference sequence). This clonotype came up many times. These data also formed part of another study, on T cells expressing NK-cell markers. From that report: Dominant NKG2C+ clonotypes were found to form roughly 1.0-7.5% of CD8+ T cells in over 5 donors.

The sequencing sample was made of CD8+ T cells sorted from blood. The sequence was obtained from a woman younger than 30 in good health. J is TRBJ2-2 and V is TRBV7-9, with a tentative D call TRBD2 (6 bases). CDR3 loop: CASSLTPGEGTGELFF. The CDR3 nucleotides are TGTGCCAGCAGCTTAACTCCGGGAGAGGGGACCGGGGAGCTGTTTTTT. The variable domain in full, with the rest retrieved from reference TRBV7-9 and TRBJ2-2, is DTGVSQNPRHKITKRGQNVTFRCDPISEHNRLYWYRQTLGQGPEFLTYFQNEAQLEKSRLLSDRFSAERPKGSFSTLEIQRTEQGDSAMYLCASSLTPGEGTGELFFGEGSRLTVL.